This entry features one TCR beta chain sequence. The record originates from a study of blood T cell repertoires in COVID-19. Study at large: Sources were T cells, B-cell-depleted T cells, or PBMCs; the material itself was cDNA or gDNA.

This CDR3 has 15 residues. The V segment lost 4 bases and the J segment 5 bases; nucleotides outside the gene matches: 4. Looked up from germline, CDR1 is MNHNY and CDR2 is SVGAGI (reference sequence). In the original workflow: From reference gene primer amplification, estimates of nucleated cell counts were derived. Repertoires were generated with immunoSEQ multiplex PCR, while TCRdb's copy carries only in-frame clones and drops some. V, J and clone size are taken as reported in that table, and D and trimming were inferred from the DNA itself. This sample yields 250,000 or so clones, of which approximately 88% are seen a single time; about 4% belongs to the top ten. Those enrolled, adults aged 18 to 89 years, came from roughly 22 US areas.

This TCR derives from a woman aged 25 to 45 who had been exposed to COVID-19. Sequencing input: PBMCs or T cells enriched from blood (not recorded which). The chain couples TRBV6-6 to TRBJ1-4; 10 bases match TRBD1. DNA of the CDR3: TGTGCCAGCAGTTTTCCGGGACAGGGGAATGAAAAACTGTTTTTT. Residues: CASSFPGQGNEKLFF.